This T cell receptor beta chain is from a study of shared clonotypes between healthy human individuals. Sequencing used immunoSEQ multiplex PCR; TCRdb keeps in-frame clones, though not all of them. This table holds roughly 2.4 million clones, roughly 95% found once. The length of the CDR3 is 12 residues. The germline V gene has CDR1 LNHDA and CDR2 SQIVND (reference sequence). V was shortened by 5 bases and J by 7 bases, with 9 bases between the two germline ends. This TCR was recovered from a man aged 18 to 29 in good health. The chain carries TRBV19 and TRBJ2-1; a possible D gene is TRBD1 (5 bases). The sequenced sample was naive CD4+ T cells sorted from blood. Subset noted: CD45RA+ positively selected. CDR3 DNA: TGTGCCAGTAGTCCCCAGGGTAATGAGCAGTTCTTC. It translates to CASSPQGNEQFF.